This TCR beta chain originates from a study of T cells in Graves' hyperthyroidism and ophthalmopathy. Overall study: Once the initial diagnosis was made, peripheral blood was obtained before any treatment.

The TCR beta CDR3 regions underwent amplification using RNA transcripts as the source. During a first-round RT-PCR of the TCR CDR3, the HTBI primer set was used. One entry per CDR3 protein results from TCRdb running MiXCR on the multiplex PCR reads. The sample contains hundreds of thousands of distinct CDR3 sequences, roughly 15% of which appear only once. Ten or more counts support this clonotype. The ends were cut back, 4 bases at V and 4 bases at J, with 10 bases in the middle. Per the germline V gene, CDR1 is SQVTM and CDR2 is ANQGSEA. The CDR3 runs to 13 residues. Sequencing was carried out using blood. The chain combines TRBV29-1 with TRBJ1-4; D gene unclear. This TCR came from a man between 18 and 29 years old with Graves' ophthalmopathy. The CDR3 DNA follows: TGCAGCGTTGTGGGCGGAATTAATGAAAAACTGTTTTTT. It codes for CSVVGGINEKLFF.